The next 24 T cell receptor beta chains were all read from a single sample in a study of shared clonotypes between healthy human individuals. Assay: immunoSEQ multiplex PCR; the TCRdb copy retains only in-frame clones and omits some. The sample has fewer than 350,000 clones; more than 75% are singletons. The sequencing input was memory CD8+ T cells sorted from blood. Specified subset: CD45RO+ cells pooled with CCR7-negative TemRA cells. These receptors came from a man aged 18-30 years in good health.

CDR3 amino acids: CASSSRDGPYEQYF. Here the CDR3 DNA reads TGTGCCAGCAGTTCCCGGGACGGACCTTACGAGCAGTACTTC. V gene TRBV6-1 combines with J gene TRBJ2-7; tentatively, D is TRBD1 or TRBD2 (5 bases each). Germline V gene data show CDR1 as MNHNS and CDR2 as SASEGT. The CDR3 consists of 14 residues. Trimming left V 5 bases short and J 4 bases short, with 15 bases between.

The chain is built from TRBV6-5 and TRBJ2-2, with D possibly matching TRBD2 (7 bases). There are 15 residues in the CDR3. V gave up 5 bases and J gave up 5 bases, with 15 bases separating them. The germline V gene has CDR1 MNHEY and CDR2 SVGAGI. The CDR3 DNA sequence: TGTGCCAGCAGTCCCTCGGGGGGCGGAACCGGGGAGCTGTTTTTT. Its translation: CASSPSGGGTGELFF.

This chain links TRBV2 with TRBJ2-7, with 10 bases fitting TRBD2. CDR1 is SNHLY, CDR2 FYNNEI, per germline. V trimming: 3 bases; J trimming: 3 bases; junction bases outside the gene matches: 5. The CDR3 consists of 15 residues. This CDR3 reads CASSDSGGSDYEQYF. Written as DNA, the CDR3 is TGTGCCAGCAGTGATAGCGGGGGGTCTGACTACGAGCAGTACTTC. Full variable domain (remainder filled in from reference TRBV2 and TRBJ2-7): EPEVTQTPSHQVTQMGQEVILRCVPISNHLYFYWYRQILGQKVEFLVSFYNNEISEKSEIFDDQFSVERPDGSNFTLKIRSTKLEDSAMYFCASSDSGGSDYEQYFGPGTRLTVT.

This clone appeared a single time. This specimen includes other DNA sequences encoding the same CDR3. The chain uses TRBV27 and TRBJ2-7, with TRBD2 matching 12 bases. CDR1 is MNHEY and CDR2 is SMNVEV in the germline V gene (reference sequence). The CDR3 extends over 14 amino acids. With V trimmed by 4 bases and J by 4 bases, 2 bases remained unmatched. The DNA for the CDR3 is TGTGCCAGCAGTTCCGGGACTAGCGGGTACGAGCAGTACTTC. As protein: CASSSGTSGYEQYF.

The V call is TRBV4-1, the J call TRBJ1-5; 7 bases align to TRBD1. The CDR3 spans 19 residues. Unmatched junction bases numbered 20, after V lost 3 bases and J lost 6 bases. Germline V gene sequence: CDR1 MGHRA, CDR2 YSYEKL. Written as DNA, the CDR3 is TGCGCCAGCAGCCATGCGGGCCTCAAGACAGGGCGATCTGGTCAGCCCCAGCATTTT. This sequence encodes CASSHAGLKTGRSGQPQHF.

In DNA form, the CDR3 reads TGTGCCAGCTCACCAGATCTGCGGGAGGTAGCAGATACGCAGTATTTT. Encoded protein: CASSPDLREVADTQYF. The J gene is TRBJ2-3, the V gene TRBV18; 8 bases align to TRBD2. V gave up 2 bases and J gave up 4 bases; unmatched junction bases: 8. The CDR3 sequence is 16 residues long. Germline V gene data show CDR1 as KGHSH and CDR2 as LQKENI.

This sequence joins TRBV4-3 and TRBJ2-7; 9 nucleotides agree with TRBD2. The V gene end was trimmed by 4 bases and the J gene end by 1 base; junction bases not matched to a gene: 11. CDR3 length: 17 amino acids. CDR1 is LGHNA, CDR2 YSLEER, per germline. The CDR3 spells CASSLEAPLAGSYEQYF. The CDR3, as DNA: TGCGCCAGCAGCCTAGAGGCCCCGCTAGCGGGATCCTACGAGCAGTACTTC.

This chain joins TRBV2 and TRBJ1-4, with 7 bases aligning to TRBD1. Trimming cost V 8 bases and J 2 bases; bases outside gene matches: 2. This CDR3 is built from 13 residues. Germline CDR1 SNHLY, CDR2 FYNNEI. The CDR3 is CASLDRTNEKLFF. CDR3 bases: TGTGCCAGCCTGGACAGGACTAATGAAAAACTGTTTTTT.

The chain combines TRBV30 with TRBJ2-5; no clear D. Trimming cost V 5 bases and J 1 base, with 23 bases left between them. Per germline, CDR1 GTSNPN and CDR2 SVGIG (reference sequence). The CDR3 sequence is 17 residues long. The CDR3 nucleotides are TGTGCCTGGGGCCCCAACGATAGAATACAGACCCAAGAGACCCAGTACTTC. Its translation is CAWGPNDRIQTQETQYF.

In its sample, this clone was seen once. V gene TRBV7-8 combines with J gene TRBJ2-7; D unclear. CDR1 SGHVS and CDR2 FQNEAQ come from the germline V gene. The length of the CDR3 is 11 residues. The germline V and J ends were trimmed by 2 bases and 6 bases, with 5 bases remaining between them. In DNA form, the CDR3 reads TGTGCCAGCAGCTTAAGAAGCGAGCAGTACTTC. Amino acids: CASSLRSEQYF.

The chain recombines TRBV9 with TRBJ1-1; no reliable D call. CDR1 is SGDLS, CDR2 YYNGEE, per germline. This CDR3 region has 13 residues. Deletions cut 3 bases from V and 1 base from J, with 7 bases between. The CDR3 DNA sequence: TGTGCCAGCAGCGGACCGCAGAACACTGAAGCTTTCTTT. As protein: CASSGPQNTEAFF.

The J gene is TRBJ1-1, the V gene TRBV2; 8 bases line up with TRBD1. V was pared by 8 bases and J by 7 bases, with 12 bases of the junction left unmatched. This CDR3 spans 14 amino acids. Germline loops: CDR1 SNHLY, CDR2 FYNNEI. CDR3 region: CASGDLQDRVEAFF. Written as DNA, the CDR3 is TGTGCCAGCGGAGATCTCCAGGACAGGGTTGAAGCTTTCTTT.

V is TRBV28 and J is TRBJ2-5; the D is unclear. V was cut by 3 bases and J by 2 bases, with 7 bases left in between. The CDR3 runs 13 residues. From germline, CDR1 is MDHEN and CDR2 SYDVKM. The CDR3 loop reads CASSLYSQETQYF. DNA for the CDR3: TGTGCCAGCAGTTTGTACAGTCAAGAGACCCAGTACTTC.

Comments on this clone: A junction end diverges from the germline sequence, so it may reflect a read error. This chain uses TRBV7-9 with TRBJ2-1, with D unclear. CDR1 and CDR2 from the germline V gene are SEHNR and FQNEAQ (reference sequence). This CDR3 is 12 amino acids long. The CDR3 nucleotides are TGTGCCAGCAGCTTAGATAGGGTGGGTGCGGTCTTC. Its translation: CASSLDRVGAVF.

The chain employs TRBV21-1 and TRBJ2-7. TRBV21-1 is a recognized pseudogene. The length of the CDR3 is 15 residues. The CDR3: CASSKIIGRTYEQYF. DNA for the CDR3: TGTGCCAGCAGCAAGATAATAGGGCGGACCTACGAGCAGTACTTC.

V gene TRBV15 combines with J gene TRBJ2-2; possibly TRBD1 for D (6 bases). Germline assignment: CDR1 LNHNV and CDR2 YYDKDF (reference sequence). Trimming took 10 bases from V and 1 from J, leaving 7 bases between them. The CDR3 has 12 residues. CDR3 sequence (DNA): TGTGCCATACAGGGGAACACCGGGGAGCTGTTTTTT. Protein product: CAIQGNTGELFF.

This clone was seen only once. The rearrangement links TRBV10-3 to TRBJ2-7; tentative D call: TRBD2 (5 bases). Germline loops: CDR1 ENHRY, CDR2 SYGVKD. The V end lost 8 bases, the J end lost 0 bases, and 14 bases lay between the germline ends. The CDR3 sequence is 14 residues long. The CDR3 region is CAIQGSGSSYEQYF. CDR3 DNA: TGTGCCATCCAAGGTTCGGGGAGCTCCTACGAGCAGTACTTC.

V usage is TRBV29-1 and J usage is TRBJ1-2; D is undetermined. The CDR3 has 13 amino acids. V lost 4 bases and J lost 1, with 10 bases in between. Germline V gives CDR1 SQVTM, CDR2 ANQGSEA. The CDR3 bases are TGCAGCGTTGGGCAAACTGGTAACTATGGCTACACCTTC. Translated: CSVGQTGNYGYTF.

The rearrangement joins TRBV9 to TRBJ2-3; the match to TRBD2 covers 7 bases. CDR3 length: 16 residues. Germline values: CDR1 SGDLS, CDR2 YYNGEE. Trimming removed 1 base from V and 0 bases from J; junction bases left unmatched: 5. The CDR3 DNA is TGTGCCAGCAGCGTATTCGGGGGGACTAGCACAGATACGCAGTATTTT. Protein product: CASSVFGGTSTDTQYF.

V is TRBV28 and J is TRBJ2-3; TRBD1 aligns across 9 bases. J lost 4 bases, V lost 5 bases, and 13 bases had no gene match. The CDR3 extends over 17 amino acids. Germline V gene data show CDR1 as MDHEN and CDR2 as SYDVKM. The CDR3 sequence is CASSILPGQGLADTQYF. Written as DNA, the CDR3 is TGTGCCAGCAGTATTTTGCCGGGACAGGGACTGGCAGATACGCAGTATTTT.

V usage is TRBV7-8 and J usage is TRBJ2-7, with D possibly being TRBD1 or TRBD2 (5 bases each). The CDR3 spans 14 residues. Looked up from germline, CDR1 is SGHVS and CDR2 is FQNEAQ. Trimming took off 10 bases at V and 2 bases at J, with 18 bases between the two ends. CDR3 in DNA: TGTGCCACGACCGGGACCGATACCGCCTACGAGCAGTACTTC. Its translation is CATTGTDTAYEQYF.

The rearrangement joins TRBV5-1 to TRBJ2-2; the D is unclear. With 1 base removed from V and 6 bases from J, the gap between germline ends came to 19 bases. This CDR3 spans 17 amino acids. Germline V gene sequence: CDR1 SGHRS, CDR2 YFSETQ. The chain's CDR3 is CASSLFRATLTSGELFF. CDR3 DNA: TGCGCCAGCAGCTTGTTTCGGGCCACTCTAACTTCCGGGGAGCTGTTTTTT.

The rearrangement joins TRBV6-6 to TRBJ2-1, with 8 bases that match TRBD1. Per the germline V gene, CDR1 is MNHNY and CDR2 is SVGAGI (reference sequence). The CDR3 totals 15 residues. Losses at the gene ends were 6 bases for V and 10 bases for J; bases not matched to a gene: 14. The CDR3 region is CASRYGQGANREQFF. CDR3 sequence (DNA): TGTGCCAGCAGATATGGACAGGGCGCCAACAGGGAGCAGTTCTTC.

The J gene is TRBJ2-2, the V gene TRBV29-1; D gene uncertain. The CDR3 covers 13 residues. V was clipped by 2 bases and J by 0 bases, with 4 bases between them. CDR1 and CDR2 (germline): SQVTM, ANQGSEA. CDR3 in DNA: TGCAGCGTTGAAAAAACGAACACCGGGGAGCTGTTTTTT. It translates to CSVEKTNTGELFF.